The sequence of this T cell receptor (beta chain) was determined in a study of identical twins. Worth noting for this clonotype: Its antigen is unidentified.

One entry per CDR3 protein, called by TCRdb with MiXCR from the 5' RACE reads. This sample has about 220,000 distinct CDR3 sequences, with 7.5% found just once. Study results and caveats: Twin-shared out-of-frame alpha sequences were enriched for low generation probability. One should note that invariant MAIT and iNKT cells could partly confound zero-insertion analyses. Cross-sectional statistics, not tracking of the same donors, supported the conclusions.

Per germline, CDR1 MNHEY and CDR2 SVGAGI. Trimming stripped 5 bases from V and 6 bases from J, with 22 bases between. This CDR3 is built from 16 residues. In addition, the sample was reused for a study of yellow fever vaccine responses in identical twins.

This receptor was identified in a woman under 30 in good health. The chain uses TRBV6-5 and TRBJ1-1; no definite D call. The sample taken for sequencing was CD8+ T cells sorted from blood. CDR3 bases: TGTGCCAGCAGTAACGACGAGCGGCTAAGGGATGCTGAAGCTTTCTTT. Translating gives CASSNDERLRDAEAFF.